This TCR beta chain comes out of a study of blood T cell repertoires in COVID-19. Study-wide background: In each case, the material was cDNA or gDNA derived from T cells, B-cell-depleted T cells, or PBMCs.

Germline CDR1 SGHRS, CDR2 YFSETQ. The CDR3 loop spans 14 amino acids. Trimming took 3 bases from V and 0 from J; bases not matched to a gene: 0. This clone was recorded only once. TCRdb's table, derived via immunoSEQ multiplex PCR, lists solely in-frame clones and lacks some. The sample lists some 150,000 clones, 80% to 90% occurring once. The sample was peripheral blood. The chain employs TRBV5-1 and TRBJ1-5; TRBD1 matches at 7 bases. The sequence was collected from a woman aged 60-70 years who had recovered from COVID-19. The CDR3 region has the DNA TGCGCCAGCAGCTGGGACAGTAGCAATCAGCCCCAGCATTTT. Translating gives CASSWDSSNQPQHF.